This T cell receptor (beta chain) was captured by sequencing in a study of blood T cells in healthy people across ages. Broader study findings: Estimated diversity, derived from one million T cells, was regarded as an underestimate. Versus aged donors, long-lived donors had higher diversity and more naive CD4+ cells.

This clonotype was observed a handful of times. Its specificity is unknown. Alongside a J-beta primer mix, a sample-barcoded 5' primer served in a second PCR lasting roughly 7 to 11 cycles. TCRdb re-derived calls from the 5' RACE reads in MiXCR, one entry per CDR3 protein. The sample consists of over 950,000 distinct CDR3 sequences, roughly two fifths of them appearing once. The length of the CDR3 is 13 residues. Trimming removed 4 bases at V and 4 bases at J, with 7 bases between. CDR1 and CDR2 (germline): SNHLY, FYNNEI. The clonotype originates from a man between 18 and 35 years old in good health. The sequenced material came from blood. The rearrangement uses TRBV2 and TRBJ2-2; TRBD1 is a possible D gene (6 bases). CDR3 sequence (DNA): TGTGCCAGCAGTGCAGGGGTCACCGGGGAGCTGTTTTTT. Residues: CASSAGVTGELFF.